This T cell receptor (beta chain) was identified during a study of beta chain features in type 1 diabetes. Whole-study findings and limits: The VDJ junctions of type 1 diabetes patients carried fewer insertions and more deletions. Patients with Type 1 diabetes showed moderately but significantly shorter TCRB CDR3s in all four CD4+ subsets.

The isolated RNA, all of it, was reverse transcribed, so expressed TCRB transcripts were what got sequenced. Libraries were prepared by immunoSEQ multiplex PCR; TCRdb keeps only in-frame clonotypes and omits some of them. This table has 200,000 to 300,000 clones, about a tenth appearing once. Only one heparinised blood draw was taken per donor, and its volume averaged about 116 mL. About this clone: What it binds is unknown.

This sequence was found in a man aged 30 to 39 with type 1 diabetes. Sequenced input: naive CD4+ T cells from blood.

The CDR3 nucleotides are TGTGCCAGCAGCTCACCCTCGTCCCCAGGGACCCAGTACTTC. Translating it yields CASSSPSSPGTQYF. The genes are TRBV7-2 and TRBJ2-5; D is ambiguous. V was pared by 4 bases and J by 7 bases, with 16 bases between. The germline CDR1 and CDR2 sequences are SGHTA and FQGNSA. The CDR3 has 14 residues.